One and the same sample provided the 20 T cell receptor beta chains below, sequenced in a study of blood T cell repertoires in COVID-19. Libraries were prepared by immunoSEQ multiplex PCR; TCRdb keeps only in-frame clonotypes and omits some of them. This table holds some 320,000 clones, roughly 90% found once. Sequencing was performed on PBMCs or T cells enriched from blood (not recorded which). The receptors were sampled from a woman in her 50s who had been exposed to COVID-19.

The chain couples TRBV5-4 to TRBJ1-4; weak D call: TRBD1 (6 bases). The CDR3 extends over 15 amino acids. V shed 0 bases and J shed 2 bases, with 8 bases lying between them. CDR1 SGHNT and CDR2 YYREEE come from the germline V gene (reference sequence). CDR3 nucleotide sequence: TGTGCCAGCAGCTTGGCGCAGGGGACTAATGAAAAACTGTTTTTT. Its translation is CASSLAQGTNEKLFF.

The chain carries TRBV28 and TRBJ1-1, with D unclear. Germline V gene sequence: CDR1 MDHEN, CDR2 SYDVKM. The CDR3 extends over 11 amino acids. The V end was cut by 5 bases, the J end by 11 bases, with 12 bases between. CDR3 DNA: TGTGCCAGCAGTGCCCCGAGAGGTGCTTTCTTT. It specifies CASSAPRGAFF.

This chain links TRBV4-1 with TRBJ2-1, with 10 bases aligning to TRBD2. CDR1 and CDR2 (germline): MGHRA, YSYEKL. The CDR3 length is 16 residues. J gave up 7 bases and V 1 base, and 7 bases lay outside the gene matches. The CDR3 reads CASSQAERGGRNEQFF. CDR3 DNA sequence: TGCGCCAGCAGCCAAGCTGAGCGGGGGGGCCGTAATGAGCAGTTCTTC.

V is TRBV7-2 and J is TRBJ2-1, with 10 bases identical to TRBD2. Looked up from germline, CDR1 is SGHTA and CDR2 is FQGNSA. The J segment lost 4 bases and the V segment lost 5 bases, leaving 8 bases of the junction unmatched. There are 16 residues in the CDR3. The CDR3 bases are TGTGCCAGCAGCCCCCTAACTAGCGGGGTGTACAATGAGCAGTTCTTC. It is translated as CASSPLTSGVYNEQFF.

This sequence joins TRBV7-9 and TRBJ2-7; 11 bases agree with TRBD2. With 4 bases clipped from V and 3 bases from J, the junction kept 8 bases outside the gene matches. CDR3 length: 16 amino acids. The germline V gene encodes CDR1 SEHNR and CDR2 FQNEAQ (reference sequence). The CDR3 nucleotides read TGTGCCAGCAGCTCCAGACTAGCGGGGACGAGCTACGAGCAGTACTTC. The encoded protein is CASSSRLAGTSYEQYF.

V and J are TRBV6-5 and TRBJ1-2; 7 nucleotides align to TRBD1. Germline trimming cut 3 bases from V and 3 bases from J; bases unmatched to any gene: 7. Per the germline V gene, CDR1 is MNHEY and CDR2 is SVGAGI. CDR3 size: 15 residues. The CDR3 DNA reads as TGTGCCAGCAGTTATAACCGGGACAGACACTATGGCTACACCTTC. It encodes CASSYNRDRHYGYTF.

Only one count was recorded for this clone. The chain links TRBV5-1 to TRBJ1-2, with 10 bases matching TRBD1. With 0 bases clipped from V and 4 bases from J, the junction kept 9 bases outside the gene matches. There are 17 residues in the CDR3. Germline V gene sequence: CDR1 SGHRS, CDR2 YFSETQ. The CDR3 region has the DNA TGCGCCAGCAGCTTGGGAATTTTGGACAGGGGGACCTATGGCTACACCTTC. Translated, it gives CASSLGILDRGTYGYTF.

This chain uses TRBV27 with TRBJ1-2; unclear D gene. The CDR3 sequence is 13 residues long. Germline CDR1 is MNHEY and CDR2 is SMNVEV (reference sequence). V lost 2 bases and J 8 bases, leaving 12 bases between the germline ends. CDR3 in DNA: TGTGCCAGCAGTTTAAGGGAGACGGACGGCTACACCTTC. Translating it yields CASSLRETDGYTF.

The rearrangement links TRBV2 to TRBJ2-1; 10 bases align to TRBD2. The CDR3 loop spans 16 amino acids. In germline, CDR1 is SNHLY, CDR2 FYNNEI. V was pared by 1 base and J by 2 bases, with 2 bases of the junction left unmatched. As DNA, the CDR3 is TGTGCCAGCAGTGAAGGCACTAGCGGGACCTACAATGAGCAGTTCTTC. This gives the protein CASSEGTSGTYNEQFF.

The CDR3 nucleotides are TGTGCCAGCAGCTCAACAGCCACCAGCTCCTACAATGAGCAGTTCTTC. Amino acid sequence: CASSSTATSSYNEQFF. The gene calls are TRBV7-2 and TRBJ2-1; D is uncertain. The CDR3 is 16 residues long. CDR1 SGHTA and CDR2 FQGNSA come from the germline V gene. Trimming took 4 bases from V and 0 from J, leaving 13 bases between them.

The V gene is TRBV9, the J gene TRBJ1-6, with a tentative D call TRBD1 (6 bases). V was cut by 0 bases and J by 9 bases, with 13 bases left in between. CDR1 is SGDLS, CDR2 YYNGEE, per germline. The CDR3 contains 15 residues. The CDR3 coding sequence is TGTGCCAGCAGCGTAGCCCGACAGGCAGGTTCACCCCTCCACTTT. This sequence encodes CASSVARQAGSPLHF.

The CDR3 is CASTGAWNTEAFF. The CDR3 bases are TGTGCCAGTACAGGGGCCTGGAACACTGAAGCTTTCTTT. The V and J genes are TRBV7-9 and TRBJ1-1; 7 bases line up with TRBD1. This CDR3 comprises 13 residues. The V gene end was trimmed by 9 bases and the J gene end by 1 base; junction bases not matched to a gene: 5. CDR1 SEHNR and CDR2 FQNEAQ come from the germline V gene (reference sequence). The full variable domain, completed using reference TRBV7-9 and TRBJ1-1, is DTGVSQNPRHKITKRGQNVTFRCDPISEHNRLYWYRQTLGQGPEFLTYFQNEAQLEKSRLLSDRFSAERPKGSFSTLEIQRTEQGDSAMYLCASTGAWNTEAFFGQGTRLTVV.

This chain joins TRBV3-1 (or the pseudogene TRBV3-2) and TRBJ2-5, with a possible D match to TRBD2 (5 bases). The V and J ends lost 3 bases and 6 bases respectively, with 14 bases between them. Per germline, CDR1 LGHDT and CDR2 YNNKEL (reference sequence). This CDR3 has 14 amino acids. CDR3 coding DNA: TGTGCCAGCAGCCATGATGCAGCGGCAAAGACCCAGTACTTC. Translating gives CASSHDAAAKTQYF.

The chain links TRBV9 to TRBJ2-2, with a possible D match to TRBD1 (6 bases). The V gene lost 4 bases and the J gene lost 1 base, with 14 bases spanning the gap. CDR3 length: 16 residues. CDR1 and CDR2 (germline): SGDLS, YYNGEE. CDR3 loop: CASSTGRGGNTGELFF. CDR3 DNA sequence: TGTGCCAGCAGCACCGGTAGAGGGGGGAACACCGGGGAGCTGTTTTTT.

The chain recombines TRBV28 with TRBJ2-1, with 11 positions matching TRBD2. V was pared by 4 bases and J by 2 bases, with 7 bases of the junction left unmatched. This CDR3 has 17 residues. Germline CDR1 MDHEN, CDR2 SYDVKM. The CDR3 coding sequence is TGTGCCAGCAGTTCGAGACTAGCGGGGCCGCCCTACAATGAGCAGTTCTTC. Its protein is CASSSRLAGPPYNEQFF. The full variable domain, in which reference TRBV28 and TRBJ2-1 provide the parts outside the CDR3, is DVKVTQSSRYLVKRTGEKVFLECVQDMDHENMFWYRQDPGLGLRLIYFSYDVKMKEKGDIPEGYSVSREKKERFSLILESASTNQTSMYLCASSSRLAGPPYNEQFFGPGTRLTVL.

The chain recombines TRBV4-1 with TRBJ2-3, with D perhaps TRBD2 (7 bases). CDR1 and CDR2 (germline): MGHRA, YSYEKL. The CDR3 is 18 residues long. The V end lost 2 bases, the J end lost 4 bases, and 22 bases lay between the germline ends. The CDR3 DNA is TGCGCCAGCAGCCAACCCCCGGCCGGGGGCCGGGGGGCAGATACGCAGTATTTT. It translates to CASSQPPAGGRGADTQYF.

The chain couples TRBV7-9 to TRBJ2-1, with 7 positions matching TRBD1. V shed 5 bases and J 8 bases; nucleotides not matched to a gene: 18. The CDR3 runs to 17 residues. Germline V gene lookup returns CDR1 SEHNR and CDR2 FQNEAQ (reference sequence). As DNA, the CDR3 is TGTGCCAGCAGCGACCCTGGGACAGCCCCAAGGGGAGATGAGCAGTTCTTC. Translated, it gives CASSDPGTAPRGDEQFF.

This clone showed up just a few times. V usage is TRBV7-9 and J usage is TRBJ2-7; perhaps TRBD1 as D (8 bases). The CDR3 totals 17 residues. V was trimmed by 5 bases and J by 5 bases, leaving 25 bases between them. CDR1 is SEHNR and CDR2 is FQNEAQ in the germline V gene (reference sequence). The CDR3 is CASSPSGGQGAKNEQYF. The CDR3 DNA follows: TGTGCCAGCAGCCCCTCGGGGGGTCAGGGGGCGAAGAACGAGCAGTACTTC.

Only one count was recorded for this clone. The rearrangement uses TRBV3-1 (or the pseudogene TRBV3-2) and TRBJ2-7; D may be TRBD1 (5 bases). V was clipped by 1 base and J by 6 bases, with 7 bases between them. This CDR3 region has 12 residues. Germline CDR1 LGHDT, CDR2 YNNKEL (reference sequence). The CDR3 region is CASSQAGIEQYF. The CDR3 DNA sequence: TGTGCCAGCAGCCAAGCAGGGATCGAGCAGTACTTC.

The chain couples TRBV18 to TRBJ1-5, with TRBD1 matching over 9 bases. The CDR3 loop spans 14 amino acids. Germline trimming cut 6 bases from V and 2 bases from J; bases unmatched to any gene: 2. CDR1 and CDR2 (germline): KGHSH, LQKENI. The CDR3 DNA reads as TGTGCCAGCTCGGACAGGGGAGGCAATCAGCCCCAGCATTTT. Its translation is CASSDRGGNQPQHF.